These 13 T cell receptor beta chains came from one sample sequenced in a study of T-cell reconstitution after alpha-beta-depleted transplantation in children. TCRbeta library construction was performed incorporating unique molecular identifiers. TCRdb passed the PCR reads through MiXCR, listing each CDR3 protein once. The sample consists of roughly 100,000 distinct CDR3 sequences, roughly 8% of them appearing once. This specimen was PBMCs from the stem cell graft donor, taken from the stem cell graft. Receptor source: a human donor who donated a stem cell graft to a child with congenital amegakaryocytic thrombocytopenia.

This clonotype was recorded many times. This chain uses TRBV12-3 or TRBV12-4 with TRBJ2-1; the D gene is possibly TRBD2 (6 bases). Trimming removed 6 bases at V and 10 bases at J, with 10 bases between. The CDR3 covers 11 residues. The DNA for the CDR3 is TGTGCCAGCAGATCGGGACTGGAGCAGTTCTTC. Protein product: CASRSGLEQFF.

At least ten counts were recorded for this clonotype. V is TRBV7-9 and J is TRBJ2-1; 8 positions agree with TRBD2. Germline assignment: CDR1 SEHNR and CDR2 FQNEAQ (reference sequence). J lost 9 bases, V lost 2 bases, and 12 bases had no gene match. CDR3 length equals 16 residues. The CDR3 protein is CASSLYSGTSPVEQFF. CDR3 sequence (DNA): TGTGCCAGCAGCTTATACTCCGGGACTAGTCCCGTTGAGCAGTTCTTC.

This clonotype was found many times. The chain carries TRBV7-2 and TRBJ1-1, with no clear D. CDR1 and CDR2 (germline): SGHTA, FQGNSA. The CDR3 spans 14 residues. The germline V and J ends were trimmed by 4 bases and 5 bases, with 14 bases remaining between them. CDR3: CASSSDWRDTEAFF. The CDR3 DNA sequence: TGTGCCAGCAGCTCTGATTGGAGGGATACTGAAGCTTTCTTT.

J is TRBJ1-5 and V is TRBV20-1, with 9 bases lining up with TRBD1. Germline lookup yields CDR1 DFQATT and CDR2 SNEGSKA (reference sequence). V shed 4 bases and J 4 bases; nucleotides not matched to a gene: 8. The CDR3 length is 15 residues. CDR3 in amino acids: CSATTGGPNNQPQHF. The DNA of the CDR3 is TGCAGTGCTACAACAGGGGGCCCTAATAATCAGCCCCAGCATTTT.

This clonotype was counted at least ten times. The chain is built from TRBV28 and TRBJ1-1; D gene unclear. The CDR3 runs to 14 residues. Germline CDR1 reads MDHEN; CDR2 reads SYDVKM. Trimming cost V 5 bases and J 3 bases, with 13 bases left between them. The CDR3 loop reads CASSLGYADTEAFF. The CDR3 nucleotides read TGTGCCAGCAGTCTCGGGTATGCCGACACTGAAGCTTTCTTT.

This clonotype has only a few counts. This chain uses TRBV6-5 with TRBJ2-5; D tentatively fits TRBD1 or TRBD2 (7 bases each). CDR3 length: 16 residues. Per germline, CDR1 MNHEY and CDR2 SVGAGI. Trimming took 7 bases from V and 4 from J, leaving 22 bases between them. The CDR3 DNA reads as TGTGCCAGCACTCAGGGGGGGCACCCGTCACGAGAGACCCAGTACTTC. Amino acid sequence: CASTQGGHPSRETQYF.

This clonotype has a count of ten or more. This CDR3 reads CASRHGQLNTGELFF. The CDR3 DNA sequence: TGCGCCAGCAGACACGGACAGTTGAACACCGGGGAGCTGTTTTTT. V gene TRBV4-3 combines with J gene TRBJ2-2, with a possible D match to TRBD1 (6 bases). Trimming stripped 6 bases from V and 1 base from J, with 12 bases between. Germline V gene lookup returns CDR1 LGHNA and CDR2 YSLEER. This CDR3 is built from 15 residues.

This clonotype was found a few times. The V gene is TRBV20-1, the J gene TRBJ2-7, with D tentatively TRBD1 (5 bases). CDR1 and CDR2 (germline): DFQATT, SNEGSKA (reference sequence). The V and J ends lost 6 bases and 1 base respectively, with 19 bases between them. This CDR3 is built from 15 residues. Here the CDR3 DNA reads TGCAGTGCCTTGGCCAGCAGGGCTAGATCCTACGAGCAGTACTTC. It yields the protein CSALASRARSYEQYF.

J is TRBJ2-7 and V is TRBV7-6; D gene ambiguous. The ends were cut back, 1 base at V and 1 base at J, with 11 bases in the middle. CDR1 and CDR2 (germline): SGHVS, FNYEAQ. This CDR3 has 15 residues. CDR3 coding DNA: TGTGCCAGCAGCTTAGTCGGCGACACTTCCTACGAGCAGTACTTC. This encodes CASSLVGDTSYEQYF.

This clonotype was seen repeatedly, ten times or more. This sequence joins TRBV5-6 and TRBJ2-5, with 9 bases matching TRBD2. This CDR3 is built from 15 residues. CDR1 is SGHDT, CDR2 YYEEEE, per germline. The V and J ends lost 0 bases and 5 bases, in that order; junction bases with no gene match: 5. The CDR3 DNA is TGTGCCAGCAGCTTGGTGCCTAGCGGGGCCGAGACCCAGTACTTC. Translated, it gives CASSLVPSGAETQYF.

Many counts were recorded for this clonotype. The V gene is TRBV28, the J gene TRBJ2-3, with TRBD1 as a possible D gene (6 bases). There are 16 residues in the CDR3. Germline assignment: CDR1 MDHEN and CDR2 SYDVKM. The V and J ends lost 4 bases and 0 bases respectively, with 14 bases between them. In DNA form, the CDR3 reads TGTGCCAGCAGTTCCCCGTCAGGGGAGAGCACAGATACGCAGTATTTT. Protein sequence: CASSSPSGESTDTQYF.

This clonotype was counted many times. The chain recombines TRBV5-1 with TRBJ1-4; no firm D call. The CDR3 covers 14 residues. Trimming removed 7 bases at V and 5 bases at J, with 15 bases between. The germline V gene encodes CDR1 SGHRS and CDR2 YFSETQ. CDR3 loop: CASAPLSLNEKLFF. In nucleotides, the CDR3 is TGCGCCAGCGCCCCGTTGAGTTTAAATGAAAAACTGTTTTTT.

The gene calls are TRBV5-5 and TRBJ2-3; D unclear. The V end was cut by 2 bases, the J end by 3 bases, with 10 bases between. The CDR3 sequence is 14 residues long. Looked up from germline, CDR1 is SGHKS and CDR2 is YYEKEE (reference sequence). The chain's CDR3 is CASSFGPATDTQYF. As DNA, the CDR3 is TGTGCCAGCAGCTTCGGTCCGGCGACAGATACGCAGTATTTT.